These T cell receptor beta chains were read from a single sample in a study of blood T cell repertoires in COVID-19. The table came from immunoSEQ multiplex PCR; TCRdb's copy has only in-frame clones and leaves some out. The profile shows approximately 200,000 clones, approximately 85% of them singletons. Input material: peripheral blood. The receptors shown here come from a human donor with active or convalescent COVID-19. The donor label of this sample is uncertain. Both conserved end residues are part of each CDR3. Fields, in order: D gene, V gene, J gene, clone size, CDR3 protein, CDR3 DNA. D genes are given only for firm matches. Clone size is not always given. Where it is, it says once, few, many or a class for expanded clones.

.	TRBV5-1	TRBJ2-7	.	CASSLGGREGEQYF	TGCGCCAGCAGCCTGGGAGGCAGGGAAGGCGAGCAGTACTTC
.	TRBV6-5	TRBJ1-2	.	CASSYSGWEYYGYTF	TGTGCCAGCAGTTACTCAGGGTGGGAGTACTATGGCTACACCTTC
TRBD1	TRBV5-4	TRBJ1-2	.	CASSLGGQNYGYTF	TGTGCCAGCAGCTTGGGGGGACAGAACTATGGCTACACCTTC
.	TRBV7-8	TRBJ1-1	.	CASSLVLFRNTEAFF	TGTGCCAGCAGCTTAGTCCTTTTTCGGAACACTGAAGCTTTCTTT
.	TRBV4-3	TRBJ1-2	few	CASSHGQSYGYTF	TGCGCCAGCAGCCACGGACAGTCCTATGGCTACACCTTC
TRBD1	TRBV6-2/TRBV6-3	TRBJ2-7	.	CASSSGQGGEQYF	TGTGCCAGCAGCTCAGGACAGGGTGGCGAGCAGTACTTC
TRBD2	TRBV10-2	TRBJ2-1	.	CASSESGGKNEQFF	TGCGCCAGCAGTGAGAGCGGGGGGAAGAATGAGCAGTTCTTC
.	TRBV25-1	TRBJ2-3	.	CASSDSGPSTDTQYF	TGTGCCAGCAGTGATAGCGGACCTAGCACAGATACGCAGTATTTT
TRBD2	TRBV7-9	TRBJ2-7	.	CASSSQGGSRGAYEQYF	TGTGCCAGCAGCTCTCAGGGAGGCAGCCGGGGGGCCTACGAGCAGTACTTC
.	TRBV5-1	TRBJ2-7	.	CASSLGLYGRGDEQYF	TGCGCCAGCAGCTTGGGATTATACGGGAGAGGGGACGAGCAGTACTTC
TRBD1	TRBV5-1	TRBJ1-1	.	CASSLEGGRGRAFF	TGCGCCAGCAGCTTGGAGGGCGGAAGGGGGCGAGCTTTCTTT
TRBD1	TRBV10-2	TRBJ1-2	many	CASSQGDYGYTF	TGCGCCAGCAGCCAGGGGGACTATGGCTACACCTTC
.	TRBV7-2	TRBJ2-5	.	CASSPREFQETQYF	TGTGCCAGCAGCCCGCGAGAGTTCCAAGAGACCCAGTACTTC
TRBD2	TRBV9	TRBJ2-3	once	CASSVNSGSTDTQYF	TGTGCCAGCAGCGTGAATAGCGGGAGCACAGATACGCAGTATTTT
.	TRBV7-9	TRBJ2-1	.	CASSLVLGALNEQFF	TGTGCCAGCAGCTTAGTATTGGGGGCCCTCAATGAGCAGTTCTTC
.	TRBV20-1	TRBJ2-2	.	CSARDMGELFF	TGCAGTGCTAGAGATATGGGGGAGCTGTTTTTT
.	TRBV6-5	TRBJ2-5	.	CASSNRRQGGETQYF	TGTGCCAGCAGTAACCGGAGGCAGGGGGGCGAGACCCAGTACTTC
.	TRBV6-2/TRBV6-3	TRBJ2-7	.	CASSNSGITYEQYF	TGTGCCAGCAGTAATTCCGGGATAACCTACGAGCAGTACTTC
TRBD1	TRBV28	TRBJ2-3	.	CASSPGTGGPYDTQYF	TGTGCCAGCAGTCCGGGGACAGGGGGACCTTATGATACGCAGTATTTT
TRBD2	TRBV18	TRBJ2-6	.	CASSPTATSGRASGANVLTF	TGTGCCAGCTCACCAACTGCGACTAGCGGGAGGGCCTCTGGGGCCAACGTCCTGACTTTC
.	TRBV2	TRBJ1-5	.	CASSDRIGGSQPQHF	TGTGCCAGCAGTGACCGGATAGGAGGGTCTCAGCCCCAGCATTTT
.	TRBV28	TRBJ1-5	.	CASSDPYSNQPQHF	TGTGCCAGCAGTGATCCCTATAGCAATCAGCCCCAGCATTTT
.	TRBV7-2	TRBJ1-1	.	CASTLGRGSLEAFF	TGTGCCAGCACCTTGGGGAGGGGAAGCCTTGAAGCTTTCTTT
TRBD2	TRBV4-2	TRBJ2-2	.	CASSQDLGTSTGELFF	TGTGCCAGCAGCCAAGATCTCGGGACTAGCACCGGGGAGCTGTTTTTT
TRBD1	TRBV6-5	TRBJ2-3	.	CASSNRGIRDTQYF	TGTGCCAGCAGTAACAGGGGGATCCGGGATACGCAGTATTTT
TRBD1	TRBV7-8	TRBJ2-7	.	CASSLSGQGYEQYF	TGTGCCAGCAGCTTATCGGGACAGGGCTACGAGCAGTACTTC
TRBD2	TRBV3-1/TRBV3-2	TRBJ2-5	once	CASSRKAGGLQETQYF	TGTGCCAGCAGCCGGAAGGCGGGGGGACTCCAAGAGACCCAGTACTTC
.	TRBV9	TRBJ1-3	.	CASSVGESNTIYF	TGTGCCAGCAGCGTAGGAGAGTCAAACACCATATATTTT
TRBD1	TRBV6-2/TRBV6-3	TRBJ2-1	.	CASSFRDSGDNEQFF	TGTGCCAGCAGTTTCCGGGACAGCGGTGACAATGAGCAGTTCTTC
.	TRBV19	TRBJ1-5	.	CASRQGGQPQHF	TGTGCCAGTAGGCAGGGAGGTCAGCCCCAGCATTTT
TRBD2	TRBV3-1/TRBV3-2	TRBJ2-7	.	CASSRRLAGGREQYF	TGTGCCAGCAGCCGTCGACTAGCGGGGGGGAGGGAGCAGTACTTC
.	TRBV3-1/TRBV3-2	TRBJ2-2	.	CASSRVARGTGELFF	TGTGCCAGCAGTAGGGTCGCGCGGGGCACCGGGGAGCTGTTTTTT
TRBD1	TRBV5-1	TRBJ2-1	.	CASSFAGQGNEQFF	TGCGCCAGCAGTTTCGCGGGACAGGGGAATGAGCAGTTCTTC
.	TRBV7-2	TRBJ2-1	.	CASSLAHSYEQFF	TGTGCCAGCAGCTTAGCACACAGCTATGAGCAGTTCTTC
.	TRBV19	TRBJ1-1	.	CASSRTVPGGNTEAFF	TGTGCCAGTAGTCGTACCGTCCCAGGAGGGAACACTGAAGCTTTCTTT
.	TRBV11-2	TRBJ2-1	.	CASSLDGPDEQFF	TGTGCCAGCAGCTTAGATGGGCCAGATGAGCAGTTCTTC
.	TRBV4-2	TRBJ1-3	once	CASSQDSRRLSGNTIYF	TGTGCCAGCAGCCAAGACTCGCGCAGACTCTCTGGAAACACCATATATTTT
.	TRBV7-9	TRBJ2-2	.	CASSLSGTANTGELFF	TGTGCCAGCAGCTTATCAGGAACAGCGAACACCGGGGAGCTGTTTTTT
.	TRBV18	TRBJ2-5	once	CASSPPASGETQYF	TGTGCCAGCTCACCACCGGCGAGCGGTGAGACCCAGTACTTC
.	TRBV15	TRBJ1-5	.	CATSRDLQGRQPQHF	TGTGCCACCAGCAGAGATTTACAGGGCAGACAGCCCCAGCATTTT
.	TRBV7-2	TRBJ2-6	.	CASSLQAYSGANVLTF	TGTGCCAGCTCCCTTCAGGCCTACTCTGGGGCCAACGTCCTGACTTTC
.	TRBV9	TRBJ2-7	.	CASSVARGGGEQYF	TGTGCCAGCAGCGTAGCCAGGGGTGGTGGCGAGCAGTACTTC